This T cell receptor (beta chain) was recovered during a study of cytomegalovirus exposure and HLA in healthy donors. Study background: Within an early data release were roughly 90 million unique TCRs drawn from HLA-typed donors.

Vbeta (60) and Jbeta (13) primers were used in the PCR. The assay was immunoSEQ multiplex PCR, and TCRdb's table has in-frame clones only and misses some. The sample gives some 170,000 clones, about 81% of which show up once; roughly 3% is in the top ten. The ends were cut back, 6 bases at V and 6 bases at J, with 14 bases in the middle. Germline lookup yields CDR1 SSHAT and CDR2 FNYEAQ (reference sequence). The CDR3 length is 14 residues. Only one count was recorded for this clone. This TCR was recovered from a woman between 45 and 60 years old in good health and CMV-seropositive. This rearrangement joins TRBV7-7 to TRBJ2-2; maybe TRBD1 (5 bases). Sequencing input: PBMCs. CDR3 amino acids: CASSPGLWAGELFF. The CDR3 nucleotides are TGTGCCAGCAGTCCAGGGTTGTGGGCCGGGGAGCTGTTTTTT.